This T cell receptor (beta chain) stems from a study of CD8 T cells in ankylosing spondylitis (dated by TCRdb to 2016 to 2017). About the investigation overall: To find TCR variants linked to disease, the study profiled T cell receptor beta repertoires in ankylosing spondylitis patients and healthy donors. Samples of peripheral blood were taken, and for ankylosing spondylitis patients, synovial fluid was collected as well. The whole study cohort included about a hundred healthy donors and around 25 ankylosing spondylitis patients. Results the study describes overall, beyond this receptor: A CD8+ phenotype was shown by the disease-linked clones, which were found at relatively low frequencies in peripheral blood. The disease-linked clones were reported to be significantly enriched in matched synovial fluid samples from ankylosing spondylitis patients. Some TCR beta motif variants had previously been reported in synovial fluid and blood of reactive arthritis patients, which suggested common disease-initiation mechanisms. A TCR beta motif of about eight highly homologous amino acid variants appeared characteristic of blood from ankylosing spondylitis patients.

As encoded in the germline V gene (reference sequence), CDR1 is DFQATT while CDR2 is SNEGSKA. Inclusive of the bounding cysteine and phenylalanine, the CDR3 is 13 residues long. Left in the record is the CDR3 DNA by itself, 39 bases read in frame from the first base. For this chain, trimming is 5 bases at the V end and 7 bases at the J end, and the number of junction bases without a gene match is 2. This clonotype was seen more than once but under ten times. Its antigen is unknown. No base quality information exists; no much larger clone differs at one position. The sequencing machine was an Illumina HiSeq 2500. Quantitative 5'-RACE with molecular barcodes was the method used to prepare the TCR beta libraries. Concerning the study's data processing: To identify disease-linked TCR variants, a new computational method was used, one built on a probabilistic model of VDJ rearrangement. Through fastp at Q25 and MiXCR, TCRdb rebuilt clones from the public reads, retaining in-frame beta chains. Under each unique CDR3 protein, matching rows form one entry showing the most common genes and DNA. The V and J calls and clone size come from TCRdb's table, not from the authors' own analysis. A total of roughly 470,000 distinct CDR3 sequences appear in this sample, more than 25% of them only once. The ten most abundant clones make up 0.89% of the sample.

The TCR originated in a male donor with ankylosing spondylitis. The chain couples TRBV20-1 to TRBJ2-1; TRBD2 fits 13 bases in the junction. The sequenced sample consisted of blood, either unsorted or a sorted T cell fraction (not recorded which). The bases are TGCAGTGCTGAGACTAGCGGGAGGAATGAGCAGTTCTTC. Translated, it reads CSAETSGRNEQFF.